The TCR beta chain described here comes from a study of blood T cell repertoires in COVID-19. The CDR3 is made up of 15 amino acids. Looked up from germline, CDR1 is SGHVS and CDR2 is FQNEAQ. Between the trimmed V and J ends, which lost 5 bases and 8 bases, there was a span of 21 bases. Only in-frame clones appear in the TCRdb table, and some are missing; sequencing was by immunoSEQ multiplex PCR. Of about 80,000 clones in the sample, over 75% are singletons; the top ten hold roughly 10%. This clone was counted a single time. The chain employs TRBV7-8 and TRBJ1-2; D is perhaps TRBD1 (5 bases). The clonotype was recovered from a human donor in a cohort sampled during active COVID-19. Input material: peripheral blood. CDR3 region: CASSPRWGVDRGYTF. CDR3 DNA sequence: TGTGCCAGCAGCCCCCGATGGGGGGTTGATAGGGGCTACACCTTC.